This TCR beta chain is drawn from a study of Ad26.COV2.S vaccination and SARS-CoV-2 variants. Measured with immunoSEQ multiplex PCR; TCRdb has only the in-frame clones, and not every one. Here the sample spans approximately 340,000 clones, about 85% being singletons. This clone is a singleton in its sample. Regarding treatment: roughly 19 received Ad26.COV2.S at low or high dose, single or two shots; about 5 received placebo; per-sample allocation not given. Repertoires come from day 63 after the first vaccine or placebo injection. Trimming shortened V by 2 bases and J by 0 bases, and 5 bases separated the two germline ends. The germline V gene encodes CDR1 SGHDT and CDR2 YYEEEE. The CDR3 is 13 residues long.

The sample consisted of peripheral blood, taken in a trial of Ad26.COV2.S vaccine versus placebo. V is TRBV5-6 and J is TRBJ2-5; D ambiguous. This TCR was sampled from a person between 18 and 65 years old who received the Ad26.COV2.S COVID-19 vaccine or a placebo. Here the CDR3 reads CASSFFHQETQYF. DNA of the CDR3: TGTGCCAGCAGCTTCTTCCACCAAGAGACCCAGTACTTC. Based on the CDR3 plus reference TRBV5-6 and TRBJ2-5, the full variable domain is DAGVTQSPTHLIKTRGQQVTLRCSPKSGHDTVSWYQQALGQGPQFIFQYYEEEERQRGNFPDRFSGHQFPNYSSELNVNALLLGDSALYLCASSFFHQETQYFGPGTRLLVL.